Here is one T cell receptor beta chain with its context. Its antigen is not identified. The sample is drawn from a study of OX40 agonist ivuxolimab in advanced cancers. Study background: Ivuxolimab, an agonist antibody against OX40 (CD134), was given to patients. Averaging roughly 60 years in age, with a range of about 23 to 80, the cohort was approximately 87% male.

Profiled with immunoSEQ multiplex PCR; TCRdb holds only in-frame clones, not every one. The table lists almost 70,000 clones, about three quarters of them singletons, with roughly 2.4% in the top ten. Study findings and constraints: Expanded peripheral T cells had an undetermined antigen specificity.

V lost 2 bases and J lost 4, with 14 bases in between. Germline loops: CDR1 WSHSY, CDR2 SAAADI. The CDR3 is made up of 15 amino acids. The rearrangement links TRBV10-2 to TRBJ1-1, with D unresolved. The sample in question was CD4+ or CD8+ T cells sorted from blood, obtained in a trial of the OX40 agonist ivuxolimab. The receptor was derived from an adult with an advanced solid tumor such as melanoma, head and neck, liver or kidney cancer. DNA for the CDR3: TGCGCCAGCAGTGAGGGCCCCTCTTGGGGCACTGAAGCTTTCTTT. Translating it yields CASSEGPSWGTEAFF.